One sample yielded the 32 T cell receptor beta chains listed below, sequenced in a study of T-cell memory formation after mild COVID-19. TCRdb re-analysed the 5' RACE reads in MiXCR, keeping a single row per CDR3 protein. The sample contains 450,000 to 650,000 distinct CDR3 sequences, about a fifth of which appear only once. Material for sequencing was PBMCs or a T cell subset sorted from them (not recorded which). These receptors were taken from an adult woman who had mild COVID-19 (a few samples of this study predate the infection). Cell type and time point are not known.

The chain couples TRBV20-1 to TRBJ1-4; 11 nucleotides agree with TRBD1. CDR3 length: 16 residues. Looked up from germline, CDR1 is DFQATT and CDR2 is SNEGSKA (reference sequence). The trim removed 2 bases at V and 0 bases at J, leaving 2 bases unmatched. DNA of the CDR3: TGCAGTGCTAGACCGGGACAGGGGGCAACTAATGAAAAACTGTTTTTT. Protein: CSARPGQGATNEKLFF.

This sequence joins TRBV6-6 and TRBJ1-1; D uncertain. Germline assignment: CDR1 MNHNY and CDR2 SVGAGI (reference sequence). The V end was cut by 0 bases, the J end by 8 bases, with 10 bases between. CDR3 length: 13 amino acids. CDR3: CASSYSGEPEAFF. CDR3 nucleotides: TGTGCCAGCAGTTACTCGGGTGAACCAGAAGCTTTCTTT.

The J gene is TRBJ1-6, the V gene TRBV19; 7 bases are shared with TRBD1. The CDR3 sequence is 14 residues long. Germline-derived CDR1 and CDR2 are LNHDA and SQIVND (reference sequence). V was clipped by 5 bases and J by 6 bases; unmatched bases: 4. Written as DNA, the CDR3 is TGTGCCAGTAGTGACCGGGACAGTAATTCACCCCTCCACTTT. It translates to CASSDRDSNSPLHF.

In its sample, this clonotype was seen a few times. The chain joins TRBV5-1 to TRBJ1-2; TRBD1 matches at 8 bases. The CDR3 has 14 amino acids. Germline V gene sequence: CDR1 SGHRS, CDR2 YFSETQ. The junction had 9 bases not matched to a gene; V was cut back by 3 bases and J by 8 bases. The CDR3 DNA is TGCGCCAGCAGCTGGACAGGGACTGAGGAGGGCTACACCTTC. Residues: CASSWTGTEEGYTF.

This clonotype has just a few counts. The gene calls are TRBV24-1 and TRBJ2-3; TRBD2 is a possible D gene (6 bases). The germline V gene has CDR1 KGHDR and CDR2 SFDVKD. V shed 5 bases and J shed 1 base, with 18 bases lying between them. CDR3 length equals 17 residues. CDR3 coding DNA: TGTGCCACCAGTGCTGGCGGAGGGAAGCTAGGCACAGATACGCAGTATTTT. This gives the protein CATSAGGGKLGTDTQYF.

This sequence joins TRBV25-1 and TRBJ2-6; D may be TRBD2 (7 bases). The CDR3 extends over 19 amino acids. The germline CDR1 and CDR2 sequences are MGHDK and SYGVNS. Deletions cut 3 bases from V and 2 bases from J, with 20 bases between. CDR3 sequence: CASSDPKRGGRAGANVLTF. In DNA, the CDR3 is TGTGCCAGCAGTGACCCCAAGAGGGGGGGACGAGCTGGGGCCAACGTCCTGACTTTC.

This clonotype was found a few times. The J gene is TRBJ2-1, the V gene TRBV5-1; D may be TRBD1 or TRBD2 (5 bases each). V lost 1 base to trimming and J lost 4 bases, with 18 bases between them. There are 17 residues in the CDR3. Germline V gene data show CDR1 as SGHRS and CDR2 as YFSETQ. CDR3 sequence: CASSLSPRTEGYNEQFF. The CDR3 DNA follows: TGCGCCAGCAGCTTGAGTCCACGGACTGAGGGGTACAATGAGCAGTTCTTC.

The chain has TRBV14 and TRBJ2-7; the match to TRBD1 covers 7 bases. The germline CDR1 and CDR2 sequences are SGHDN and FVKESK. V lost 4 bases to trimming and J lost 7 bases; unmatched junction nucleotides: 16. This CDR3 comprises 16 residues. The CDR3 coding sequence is TGTGCCAGCAGCCCCCGATGGGGACAGAGACCTGTGGAGCAGTACTTC. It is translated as CASSPRWGQRPVEQYF.

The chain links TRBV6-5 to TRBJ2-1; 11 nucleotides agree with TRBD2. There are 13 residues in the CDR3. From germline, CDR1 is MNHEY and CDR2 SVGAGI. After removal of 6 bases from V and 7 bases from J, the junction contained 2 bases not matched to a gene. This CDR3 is CASRTSGENEQFF. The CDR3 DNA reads TGTGCCAGCAGGACTAGCGGGGAAAATGAGCAGTTCTTC.

CDR3 amino acids: CASSLGRDTDTQYF. CDR3 sequence (DNA): TGCGCCAGCAGCTTGGGCAGGGATACAGATACGCAGTATTTT. This sequence joins TRBV5-1 and TRBJ2-3; possible D gene TRBD1, 5 bases. The CDR3 has 14 residues. Germline values: CDR1 SGHRS, CDR2 YFSETQ. Trimming took off 0 bases at V and 3 bases at J, with 8 bases between the two ends. Supplemented by reference TRBV5-1 and TRBJ2-3, the full variable domain reads KAGVTQTPRYLIKTRGQQVTLSCSPISGHRSVSWYQQTPGQGLQFLFEYFSETQRNKGNFPGRFSGRQFSNSRSEMNVSTLELGDSALYLCASSLGRDTDTQYFGPGTRLTVL.

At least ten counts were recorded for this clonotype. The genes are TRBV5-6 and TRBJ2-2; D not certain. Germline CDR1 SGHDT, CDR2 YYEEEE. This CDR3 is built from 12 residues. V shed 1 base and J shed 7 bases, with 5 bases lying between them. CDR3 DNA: TGTGCCAGCAGCTTGTCCGGCGGGGAGCTGTTTTTT. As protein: CASSLSGGELFF.

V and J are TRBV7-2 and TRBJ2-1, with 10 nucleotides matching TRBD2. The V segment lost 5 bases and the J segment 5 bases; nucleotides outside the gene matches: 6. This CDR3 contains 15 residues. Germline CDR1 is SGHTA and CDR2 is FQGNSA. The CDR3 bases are TGTGCCAGCAGCCTTGGACTAGCGGCTAACAATGAGCAGTTCTTC. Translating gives CASSLGLAANNEQFF.

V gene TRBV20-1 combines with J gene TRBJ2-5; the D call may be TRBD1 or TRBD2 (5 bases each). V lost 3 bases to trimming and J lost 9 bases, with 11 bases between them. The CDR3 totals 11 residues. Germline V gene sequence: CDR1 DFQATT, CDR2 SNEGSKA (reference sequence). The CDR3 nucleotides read TGCAGTGCTAGGAAGGGGACGGCCCAGTACTTC. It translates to CSARKGTAQYF.

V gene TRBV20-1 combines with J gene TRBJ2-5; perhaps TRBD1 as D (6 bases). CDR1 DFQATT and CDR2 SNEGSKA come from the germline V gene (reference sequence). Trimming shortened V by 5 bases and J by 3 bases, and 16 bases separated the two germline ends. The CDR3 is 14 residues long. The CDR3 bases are TGCAGTGCTCCGGTAGGGACACACGAAGAGACCCAGTACTTC. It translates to CSAPVGTHEETQYF.

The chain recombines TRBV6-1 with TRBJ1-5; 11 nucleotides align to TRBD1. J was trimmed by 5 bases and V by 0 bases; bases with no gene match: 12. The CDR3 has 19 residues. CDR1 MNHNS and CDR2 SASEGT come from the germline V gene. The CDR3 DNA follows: TGTGCCAGCAGTGAAGCGCCAGAGGACAGGGGGCGCTTAGATCAGCCCCAGCATTTT. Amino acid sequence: CASSEAPEDRGRLDQPQHF.

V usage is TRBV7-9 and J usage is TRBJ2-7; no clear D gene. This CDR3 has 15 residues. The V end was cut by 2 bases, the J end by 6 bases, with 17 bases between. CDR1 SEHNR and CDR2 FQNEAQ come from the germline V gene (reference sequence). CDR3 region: CASSLSTRRVGEQYF. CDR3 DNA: TGTGCCAGCAGCTTATCTACCAGGCGCGTTGGCGAGCAGTACTTC.

CDR3 sequence (DNA): TGTGCCAGCAGCCACCGGGACACCACAGATACGCAGTATTTT. Protein: CASSHRDTTDTQYF. This chain joins TRBV7-8 and TRBJ2-3; a weak D match, TRBD1 (6 bases). The CDR3 sequence is 14 residues long. Trimming removed 5 bases at V and 2 bases at J, with 11 bases between. Germline loops: CDR1 SGHVS, CDR2 FQNEAQ.

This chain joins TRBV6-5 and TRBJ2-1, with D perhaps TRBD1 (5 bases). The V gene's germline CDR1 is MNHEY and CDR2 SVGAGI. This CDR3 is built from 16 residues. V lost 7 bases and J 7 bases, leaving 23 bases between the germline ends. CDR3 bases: TGTGCCAGCAATCCCTCTTCAGGGTGGTGGTGGAATGAGCAGTTCTTC. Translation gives CASNPSSGWWWNEQFF.

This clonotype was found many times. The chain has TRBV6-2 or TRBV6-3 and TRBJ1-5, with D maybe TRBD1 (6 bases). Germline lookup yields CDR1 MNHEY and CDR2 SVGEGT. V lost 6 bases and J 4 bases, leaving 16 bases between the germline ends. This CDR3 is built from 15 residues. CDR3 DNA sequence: TGTGCCAGCAGCCCAGGGGTCGCAGATAATCAGCCCCAGCATTTT. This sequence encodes CASSPGVADNQPQHF.

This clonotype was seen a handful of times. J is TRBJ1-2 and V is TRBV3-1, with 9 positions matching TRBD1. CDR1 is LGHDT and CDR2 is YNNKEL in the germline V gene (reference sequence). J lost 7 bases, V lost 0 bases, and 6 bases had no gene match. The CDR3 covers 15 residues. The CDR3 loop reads CASSQEGTGTVGYTF. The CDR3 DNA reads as TGTGCCAGCAGCCAAGAAGGGACAGGGACCGTTGGCTACACCTTC.

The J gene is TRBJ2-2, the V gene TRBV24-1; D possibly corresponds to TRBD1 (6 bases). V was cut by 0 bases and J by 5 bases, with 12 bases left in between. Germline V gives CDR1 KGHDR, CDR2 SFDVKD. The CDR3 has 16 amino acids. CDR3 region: CATSDLKLQGTGELFF. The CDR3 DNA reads TGTGCCACCAGTGATTTGAAACTACAGGGTACCGGGGAGCTGTTTTTT.

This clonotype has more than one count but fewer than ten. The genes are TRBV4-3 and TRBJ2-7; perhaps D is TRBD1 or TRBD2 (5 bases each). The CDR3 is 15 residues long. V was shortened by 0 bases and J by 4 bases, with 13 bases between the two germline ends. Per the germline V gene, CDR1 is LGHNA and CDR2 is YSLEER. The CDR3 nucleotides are TGCGCCAGCAGCCAAGAAGGGGACGGCACTTACGAGCAGTACTTC. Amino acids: CASSQEGDGTYEQYF.

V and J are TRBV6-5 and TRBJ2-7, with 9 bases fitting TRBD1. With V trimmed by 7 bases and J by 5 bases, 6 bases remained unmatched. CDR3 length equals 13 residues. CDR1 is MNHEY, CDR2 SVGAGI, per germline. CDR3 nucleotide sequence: TGTGCCAGCATTGACAGGGGGAGGAACGAGCAGTACTTC. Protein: CASIDRGRNEQYF.

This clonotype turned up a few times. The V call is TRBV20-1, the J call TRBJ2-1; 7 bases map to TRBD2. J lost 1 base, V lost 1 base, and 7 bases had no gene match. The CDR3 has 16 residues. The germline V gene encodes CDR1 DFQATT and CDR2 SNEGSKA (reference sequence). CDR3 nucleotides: TGCAGTGCTAGAGGGGGAGGGAAGGGATCCTACAATGAGCAGTTCTTC. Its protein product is CSARGGGKGSYNEQFF.

CDR3 in amino acids: CASSLGQGIHEQYF. DNA of the CDR3: TGCGCCAGCAGCCTGGGACAGGGAATCCACGAGCAGTACTTC. The chain recombines TRBV5-1 with TRBJ2-7; 9 bases are shared with TRBD1. J was trimmed by 5 bases and V by 4 bases; bases with no gene match: 7. The germline V gene has CDR1 SGHRS and CDR2 YFSETQ. The CDR3 sequence is 14 residues long.

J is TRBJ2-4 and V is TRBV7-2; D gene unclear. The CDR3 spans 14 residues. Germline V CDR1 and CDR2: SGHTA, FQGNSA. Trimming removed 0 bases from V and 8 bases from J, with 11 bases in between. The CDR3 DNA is TGTGCCAGCAGCTTAGCGCCGGAAGAAGACATTCAGTACTTC. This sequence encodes CASSLAPEEDIQYF.

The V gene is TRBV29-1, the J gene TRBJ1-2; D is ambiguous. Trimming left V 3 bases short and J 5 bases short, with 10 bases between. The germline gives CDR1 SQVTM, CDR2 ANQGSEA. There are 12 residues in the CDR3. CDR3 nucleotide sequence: TGCAGCGTTGAGGCCGGGGAGTATGGCTACACCTTC. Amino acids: CSVEAGEYGYTF.

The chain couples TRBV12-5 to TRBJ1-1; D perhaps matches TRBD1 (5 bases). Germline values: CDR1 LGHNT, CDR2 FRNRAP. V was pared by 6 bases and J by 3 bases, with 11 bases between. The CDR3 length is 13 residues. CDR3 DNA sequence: TGTGCTAGTGGAGGGGCAGACTACACTGAAGCTTTCTTT. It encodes CASGGADYTEAFF.

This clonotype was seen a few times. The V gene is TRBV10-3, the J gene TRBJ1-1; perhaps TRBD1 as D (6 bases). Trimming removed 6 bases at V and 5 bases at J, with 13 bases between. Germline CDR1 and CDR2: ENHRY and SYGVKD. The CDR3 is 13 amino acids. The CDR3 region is CAIRLDRSTEAFF. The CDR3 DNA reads TGTGCCATCAGACTAGACAGGTCAACTGAAGCTTTCTTT.

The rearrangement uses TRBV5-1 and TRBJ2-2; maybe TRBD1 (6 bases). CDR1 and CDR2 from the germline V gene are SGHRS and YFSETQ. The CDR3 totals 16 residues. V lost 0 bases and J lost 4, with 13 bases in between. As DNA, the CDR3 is TGCGCCAGCAGCTTGGGAGGGGGAGCGGCCACCGGGGAGCTGTTTTTT. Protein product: CASSLGGGAATGELFF. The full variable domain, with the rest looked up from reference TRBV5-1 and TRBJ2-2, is KAGVTQTPRYLIKTRGQQVTLSCSPISGHRSVSWYQQTPGQGLQFLFEYFSETQRNKGNFPGRFSGRQFSNSRSEMNVSTLELGDSALYLCASSLGGGAATGELFFGEGSRLTVL.

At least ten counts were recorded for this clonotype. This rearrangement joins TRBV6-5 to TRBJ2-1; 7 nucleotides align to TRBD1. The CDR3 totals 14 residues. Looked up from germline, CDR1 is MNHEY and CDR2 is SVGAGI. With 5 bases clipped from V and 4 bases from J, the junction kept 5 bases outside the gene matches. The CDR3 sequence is CASSPGTDYNEQFF. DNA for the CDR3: TGTGCCAGCAGTCCTGGGACAGATTACAATGAGCAGTTCTTC.

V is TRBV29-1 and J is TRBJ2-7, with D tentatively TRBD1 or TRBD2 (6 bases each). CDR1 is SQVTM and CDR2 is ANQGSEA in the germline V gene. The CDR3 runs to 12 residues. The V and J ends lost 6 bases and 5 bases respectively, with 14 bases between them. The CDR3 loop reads CSVGGILDEQYF. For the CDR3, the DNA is TGCAGCGTAGGGGGGATCCTGGACGAGCAGTACTTC.